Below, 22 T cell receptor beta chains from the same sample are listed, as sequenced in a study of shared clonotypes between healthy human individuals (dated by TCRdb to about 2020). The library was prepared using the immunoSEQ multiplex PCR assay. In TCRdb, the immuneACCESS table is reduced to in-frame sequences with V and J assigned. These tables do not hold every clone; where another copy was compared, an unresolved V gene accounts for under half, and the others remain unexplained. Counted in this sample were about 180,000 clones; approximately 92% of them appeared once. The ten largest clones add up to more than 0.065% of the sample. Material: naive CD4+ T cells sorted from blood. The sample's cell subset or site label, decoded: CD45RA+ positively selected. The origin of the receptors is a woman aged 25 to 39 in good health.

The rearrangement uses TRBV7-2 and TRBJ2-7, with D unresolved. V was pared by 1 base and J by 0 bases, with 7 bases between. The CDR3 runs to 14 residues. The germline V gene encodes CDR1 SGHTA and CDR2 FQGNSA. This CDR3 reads CASSLDWSSYEQYF. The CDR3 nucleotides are TGTGCCAGCAGCTTAGACTGGAGCTCCTACGAGCAGTACTTC.

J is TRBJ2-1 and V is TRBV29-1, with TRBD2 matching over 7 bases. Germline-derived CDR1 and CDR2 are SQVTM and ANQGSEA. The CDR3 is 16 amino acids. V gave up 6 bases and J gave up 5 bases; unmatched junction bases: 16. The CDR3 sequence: CSVTPRSSGSNNEQFF. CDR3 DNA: TGCAGCGTCACCCCGCGGTCTAGCGGATCGAACAATGAGCAGTTCTTC.

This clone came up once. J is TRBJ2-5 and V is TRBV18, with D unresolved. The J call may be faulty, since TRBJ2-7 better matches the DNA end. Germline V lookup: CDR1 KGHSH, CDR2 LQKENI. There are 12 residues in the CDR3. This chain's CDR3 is CASSGPLSEQYF. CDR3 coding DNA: TGTGCCAGCTCAGGCCCCCTCTCCGAGCAGTACTTC.

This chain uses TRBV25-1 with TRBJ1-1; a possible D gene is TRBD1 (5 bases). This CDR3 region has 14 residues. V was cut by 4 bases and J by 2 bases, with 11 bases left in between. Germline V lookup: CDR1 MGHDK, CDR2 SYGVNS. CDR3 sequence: CASSVGGFNTEAFF. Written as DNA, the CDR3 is TGTGCCAGCAGTGTTGGGGGTTTTAACACTGAAGCTTTCTTT.

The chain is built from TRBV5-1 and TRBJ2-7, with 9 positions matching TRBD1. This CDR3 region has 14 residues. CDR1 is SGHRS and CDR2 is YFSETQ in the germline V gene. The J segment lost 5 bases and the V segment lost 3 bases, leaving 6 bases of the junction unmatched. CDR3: CASSSRDRDDEQYF. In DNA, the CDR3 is TGCGCCAGCAGCTCCCGGGACAGGGATGACGAGCAGTACTTC.

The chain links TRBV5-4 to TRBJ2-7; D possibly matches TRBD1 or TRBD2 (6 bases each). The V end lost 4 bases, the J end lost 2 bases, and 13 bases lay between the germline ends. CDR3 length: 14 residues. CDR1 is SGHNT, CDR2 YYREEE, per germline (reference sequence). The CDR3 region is CASSPRGGTYEQYF. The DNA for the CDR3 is TGTGCCAGCAGCCCGAGAGGGGGGACCTACGAGCAGTACTTC.

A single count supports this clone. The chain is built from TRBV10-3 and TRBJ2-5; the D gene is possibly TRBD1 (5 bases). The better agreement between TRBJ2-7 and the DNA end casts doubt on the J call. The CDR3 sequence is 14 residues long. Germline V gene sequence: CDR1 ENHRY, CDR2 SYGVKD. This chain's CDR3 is CAISDRRQGHEQYF. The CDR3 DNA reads TGTGCCATCAGTGATCGGCGGCAGGGCCACGAGCAGTACTTC.

The CDR3 DNA is TGTGCCAGCAGTTACTCGATCAGGGGACACGAGCAGTACTTC. It codes for CASSYSIRGHEQYF. This chain joins TRBV6-5 and TRBJ2-7, with TRBD1 as a possible D gene (6 bases). Trimming removed 0 bases from V and 5 bases from J, with 11 bases in between. The germline CDR1 and CDR2 sequences are MNHEY and SVGAGI. CDR3 length: 14 residues.

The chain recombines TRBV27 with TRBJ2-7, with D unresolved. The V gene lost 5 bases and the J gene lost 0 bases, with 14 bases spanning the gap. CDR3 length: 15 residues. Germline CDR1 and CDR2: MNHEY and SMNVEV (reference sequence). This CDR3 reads CASSPTRVSSYEQYF. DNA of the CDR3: TGTGCCAGCAGTCCAACCCGAGTGAGCTCCTACGAGCAGTACTTC.

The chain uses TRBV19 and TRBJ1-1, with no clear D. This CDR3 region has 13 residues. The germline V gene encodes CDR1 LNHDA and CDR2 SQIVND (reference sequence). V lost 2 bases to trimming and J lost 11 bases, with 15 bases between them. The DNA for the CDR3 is TGTGCCAGTAGTATATACGGAGGTAATTCGGCTTTCTTT. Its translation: CASSIYGGNSAFF.

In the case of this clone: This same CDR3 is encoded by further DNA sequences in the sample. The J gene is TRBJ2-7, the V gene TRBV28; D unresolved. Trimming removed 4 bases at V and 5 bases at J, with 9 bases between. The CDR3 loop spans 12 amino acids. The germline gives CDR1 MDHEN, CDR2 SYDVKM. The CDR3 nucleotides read TGTGCCAGCAGTTCCCCAGGAAACGAGCAGTACTTC. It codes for CASSSPGNEQYF. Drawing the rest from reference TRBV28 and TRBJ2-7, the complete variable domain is DVKVTQSSRYLVKRTGEKVFLECVQDMDHENMFWYRQDPGLGLRLIYFSYDVKMKEKGDIPEGYSVSREKKERFSLILESASTNQTSMYLCASSSPGNEQYFGPGTRLTVT.

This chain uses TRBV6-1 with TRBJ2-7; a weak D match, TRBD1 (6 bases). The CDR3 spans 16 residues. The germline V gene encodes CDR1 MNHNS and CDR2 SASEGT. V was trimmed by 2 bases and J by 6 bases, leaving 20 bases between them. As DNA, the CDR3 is TGTGCCAGCAGTGAAACTTATACAGGGTGGTGGGCCGAGCAGTACTTC. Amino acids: CASSETYTGWWAEQYF.

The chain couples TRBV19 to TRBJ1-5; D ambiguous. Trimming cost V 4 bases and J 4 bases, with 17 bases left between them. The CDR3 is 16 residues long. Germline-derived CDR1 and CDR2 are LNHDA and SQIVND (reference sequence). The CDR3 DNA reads TGTGCCAGTAGTAAAGGTGGCAGGAGATCAAATCAGCCCCAGCATTTT. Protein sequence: CASSKGGRRSNQPQHF.

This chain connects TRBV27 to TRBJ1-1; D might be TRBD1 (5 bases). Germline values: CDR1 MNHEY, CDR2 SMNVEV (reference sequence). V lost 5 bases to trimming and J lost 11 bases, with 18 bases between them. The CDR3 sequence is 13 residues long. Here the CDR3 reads CASSPRDRAWAFF. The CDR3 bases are TGTGCCAGCAGTCCCCGGGACCGGGCGTGGGCTTTCTTT.

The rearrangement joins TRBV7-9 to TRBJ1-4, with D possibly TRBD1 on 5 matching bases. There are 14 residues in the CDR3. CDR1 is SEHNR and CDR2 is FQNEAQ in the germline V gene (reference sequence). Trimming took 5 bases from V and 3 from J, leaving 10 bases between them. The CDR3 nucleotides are TGTGCCAGCAGCCCGTCGGGGGCTAATGAAAAACTGTTTTTT. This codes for CASSPSGANEKLFF.

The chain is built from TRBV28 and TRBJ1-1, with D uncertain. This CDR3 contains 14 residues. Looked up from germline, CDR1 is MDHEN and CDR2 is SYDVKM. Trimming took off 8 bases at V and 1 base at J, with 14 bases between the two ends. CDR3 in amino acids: CASGIETGNTEAFF. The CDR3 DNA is TGTGCCAGCGGGATAGAGACGGGGAACACTGAAGCTTTCTTT.

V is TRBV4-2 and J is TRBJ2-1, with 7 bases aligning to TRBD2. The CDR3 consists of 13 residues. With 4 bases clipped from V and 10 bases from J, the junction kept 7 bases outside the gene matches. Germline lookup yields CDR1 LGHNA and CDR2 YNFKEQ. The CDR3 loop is CASSPITSDEQFF. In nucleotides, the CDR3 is TGTGCCAGCAGCCCGATTACTAGCGACGAGCAGTTCTTC.

For the CDR3, the DNA is TGTGCCAGCAGTTCCTCGGGAAATAACAGGCTCCCCGGGGAGCTGTTTTTT. This sequence encodes CASSSSGNNRLPGELFF. The V and J genes are TRBV28 and TRBJ2-2, with D tentatively TRBD1 or TRBD2 (5 bases each). The CDR3 contains 17 residues. Per the germline V gene, CDR1 is MDHEN and CDR2 is SYDVKM. Deletions cut 4 bases from V and 6 bases from J, with 21 bases between.

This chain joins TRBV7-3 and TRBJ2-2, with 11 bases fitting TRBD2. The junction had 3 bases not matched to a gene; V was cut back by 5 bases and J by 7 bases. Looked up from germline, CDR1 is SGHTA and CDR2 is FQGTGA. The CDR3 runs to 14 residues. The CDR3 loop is CASSPGLAGGELFF. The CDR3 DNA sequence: TGTGCCAGCAGCCCCGGACTAGCGGGCGGGGAGCTGTTTTTT.

The CDR3: CASSLGWPWNLEQFF. CDR3 bases: TGTGCCAGCAGCTTAGGGTGGCCATGGAATCTTGAGCAGTTCTTC. The V gene is TRBV7-2, the J gene TRBJ2-1; D is ambiguous. The CDR3 consists of 15 residues. Per the germline V gene, CDR1 is SGHTA and CDR2 is FQGNSA. The V and J ends lost 1 base and 9 bases respectively, with 16 bases between them.

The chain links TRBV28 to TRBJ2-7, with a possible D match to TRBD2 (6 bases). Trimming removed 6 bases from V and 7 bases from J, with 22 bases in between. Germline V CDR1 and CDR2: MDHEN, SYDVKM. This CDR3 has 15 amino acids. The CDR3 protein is CASSSHADLAGEQYF. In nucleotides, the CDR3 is TGTGCCAGCAGCTCCCACGCGGATCTCGCGGGGGAGCAGTACTTC.

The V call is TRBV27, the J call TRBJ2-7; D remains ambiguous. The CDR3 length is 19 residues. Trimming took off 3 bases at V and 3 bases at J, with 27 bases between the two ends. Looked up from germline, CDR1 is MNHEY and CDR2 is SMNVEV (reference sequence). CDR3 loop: CASSFYEPSPGRRCYEQYF. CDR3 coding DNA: TGTGCCAGCAGTTTCTACGAGCCCTCCCCGGGTCGGCGATGCTACGAGCAGTACTTC.